What follows are 23 T cell receptor beta chains derived from one specimen sequenced in a study of blood T cells in healthy people across ages. Using a J-beta primer mix together with a sample-barcoded 5' primer, a second PCR was run for about 6 to 11 cycles. MiXCR was run by TCRdb on the 5' RACE reads, yielding one entry per CDR3 protein. The sample has roughly 700,000 distinct CDR3 sequences; over 45% are singletons. The sequenced material came from blood. The origin of the receptors is a woman in her sixties or seventies in good health.

This rearrangement joins TRBV20-1 to TRBJ2-7; 10 bases fit TRBD2. The CDR3 has 14 residues. CDR1 is DFQATT and CDR2 is SNEGSKA in the germline V gene (reference sequence). Trimming took 0 bases from V and 2 from J; bases not matched to a gene: 1. This chain's CDR3 is CSARDGLAAYEQYF. The DNA of the CDR3 is TGCAGTGCTAGAGATGGACTAGCGGCCTACGAGCAGTACTTC.

The chain is built from TRBV27 and TRBJ2-1; D possibly corresponds to TRBD2 (5 bases). The V and J ends lost 6 bases and 0 bases respectively, with 15 bases between them. The CDR3 sequence is 16 residues long. Germline CDR1 is MNHEY and CDR2 is SMNVEV (reference sequence). CDR3 amino acids: CASRVHGGGSYNEQFF. CDR3 bases: TGTGCCAGCAGAGTACACGGCGGAGGCTCCTACAATGAGCAGTTCTTC.

This chain connects TRBV12-3 or TRBV12-4 to TRBJ2-7, with 7 nucleotides matching TRBD1. Germline trimming cut 6 bases from V and 7 bases from J; bases unmatched to any gene: 12. This CDR3 has 14 amino acids. The CDR3 loop reads CASSGPGGSGEQYF. In DNA form, the CDR3 reads TGTGCCAGCAGCGGTCCAGGGGGTTCGGGTGAGCAGTACTTC.

This clonotype was seen a handful of times. The chain joins TRBV24-1 to TRBJ2-5, with TRBD1 as a possible D gene (5 bases). The CDR3 runs to 15 residues. Germline V lookup: CDR1 KGHDR, CDR2 SFDVKD. V lost 5 bases and J 3 bases, leaving 15 bases between the germline ends. CDR3 DNA: TGTGCCACCAGTGTAGGTCGACAGATAGAAGAGACCCAGTACTTC. Amino acid sequence: CATSVGRQIEETQYF.

The genes are TRBV4-3 and TRBJ2-1; 10 bases line up with TRBD2. Unmatched junction bases numbered 3, after V lost 1 base and J lost 0 bases. The CDR3 spans 17 residues. The V gene's germline CDR1 is LGHNA and CDR2 YSLEER. The CDR3, as DNA: TGCGCCAGCAGCCAAGGGGCTAGCGGGGGCTCCTACAATGAGCAGTTCTTC. Protein product: CASSQGASGGSYNEQFF.

This clonotype has more than one count but fewer than ten. The chain combines TRBV2 with TRBJ2-3; TRBD1 is a possible D gene (5 bases). The germline CDR1 and CDR2 sequences are SNHLY and FYNNEI. Trimming took off 4 bases at V and 2 bases at J, with 16 bases between the two ends. The CDR3 length is 16 residues. CDR3 amino acids: CASSGGQRAFTDTQYF. For the CDR3, the DNA is TGTGCCAGCAGTGGGGGCCAGAGAGCCTTCACAGATACGCAGTATTTT.

This chain links TRBV7-8 with TRBJ2-7; unclear D gene. The V end was cut by 5 bases, the J end by 4 bases, with 9 bases between. Looked up from germline, CDR1 is SGHVS and CDR2 is FQNEAQ. This CDR3 is built from 12 residues. The CDR3, as DNA: TGTGCCAGCAGCCACCGGGCGTACGAGCAGTACTTC. Encoded protein: CASSHRAYEQYF. Complete variable domain (other parts from reference TRBV7-8 and TRBJ2-7): GAGVSQSPRYKVAKRGQDVALRCDPISGHVSLFWYQQALGQGPEFLTYFQNEAQLDKSGLPSDRFFAERPEGSVSTLKIQRTQQEDSAVYLCASSHRAYEQYFGPGTRLTVT.

The chain carries TRBV29-1 and TRBJ1-3; 7 nucleotides agree with TRBD1. V shed 8 bases and J 7 bases; nucleotides not matched to a gene: 8. CDR1 is SQVTM, CDR2 ANQGSEA, per germline. This CDR3 is 12 amino acids long. CDR3 in DNA: TGCAGCCAGGGGGAGGATTTCAACACCATATATTTT. This sequence encodes CSQGEDFNTIYF.

V and J are TRBV7-3 and TRBJ2-1; D possibly matches TRBD1 or TRBD2 (6 bases each). Germline CDR1 is SGHTA and CDR2 is FQGTGA. V was trimmed by 5 bases and J by 12 bases, leaving 17 bases between them. This CDR3 is 13 amino acids long. The CDR3 region has the DNA TGTGCCAGCAGCCTAAAGGAGGGGGTTGGGCAGTTCTTC. Protein sequence: CASSLKEGVGQFF.

This chain joins TRBV6-1 and TRBJ2-1, with a weak D call TRBD2 (5 bases). V shed 1 base and J shed 7 bases, with 8 bases lying between them. Germline V CDR1 and CDR2: MNHNS, SASEGT. The CDR3 is 13 amino acids. DNA of the CDR3: TGTGCCAGCAGTGAAGGGTGGAGGAATGAGCAGTTCTTC. Protein product: CASSEGWRNEQFF.

This clonotype has just one count. This chain joins TRBV2 and TRBJ2-2, with 9 nucleotides matching TRBD1. This CDR3 has 14 residues. Trimming at V came to 9 bases and at J to 4 bases, leaving 6 bases not matched to a gene. Germline V gives CDR1 SNHLY, CDR2 FYNNEI. CDR3 residues: CASGGTGFTGELFF. CDR3 nucleotide sequence: TGTGCCAGTGGCGGGACAGGGTTCACCGGGGAGCTGTTTTTT.

This chain uses TRBV5-5 with TRBJ2-2, with a possible D match to TRBD1 (5 bases). The CDR3 spans 15 residues. Germline-derived CDR1 and CDR2 are SGHKS and YYEKEE (reference sequence). The V and J ends lost 0 bases and 1 base respectively, with 7 bases between them. CDR3 DNA: TGTGCCAGCAGCTTGGGACAGTTGAACACCGGGGAGCTGTTTTTT. This sequence encodes CASSLGQLNTGELFF.

A few counts support this clonotype. This chain links TRBV20-1 with TRBJ2-5; D might be TRBD1 (6 bases). Trimming took 3 bases from V and 1 from J, leaving 12 bases between them. CDR3 length: 14 amino acids. Germline V CDR1 and CDR2: DFQATT, SNEGSKA (reference sequence). The CDR3 bases are TGCAGTGCTAGCCGCAGGGGACCCCAAGAGACCCAGTACTTC. Its translation: CSASRRGPQETQYF.

The gene calls are TRBV28 and TRBJ2-3; D might be TRBD1 or TRBD2, each matching 6 bases. The CDR3 contains 13 residues. Trimming took 7 bases from V and 5 from J, leaving 13 bases between them. Looked up from germline, CDR1 is MDHEN and CDR2 is SYDVKM. As DNA, the CDR3 is TGTGCCAGCAAGGGGGGCGAGGGAGATACGCAGTATTTT. This codes for CASKGGEGDTQYF.

J is TRBJ2-5 and V is TRBV14, with a tentative D call TRBD2 (5 bases). Germline values: CDR1 SGHDN, CDR2 FVKESK. This CDR3 spans 17 amino acids. Trimming cost V 4 bases and J 0 bases, with 18 bases left between them. The CDR3 coding sequence is TGTGCCAGCAGCCCGACCGGGGAACAACTCCACCAAGAGACCCAGTACTTC. Its translation is CASSPTGEQLHQETQYF.

The chain links TRBV27 to TRBJ2-5, with TRBD1 matching over 12 bases. The J call may not be correct, given that the DNA end is closer to TRBJ2-7. CDR3 length: 16 amino acids. The V gene's germline CDR1 is MNHEY and CDR2 SMNVEV (reference sequence). The DNA of the CDR3 is TGTGCCAGCAGTTTACGGGGACAGGGGGCAAGGAACGAGCAGTACTTC. This translates into CASSLRGQGARNEQYF.

Comment on this clonotype: A single base separates this from a much larger clone, so it may be a read error. The chain has TRBV6-2 or TRBV6-3 and TRBJ2-4, with 7 nucleotides matching TRBD1. The CDR3 is 15 amino acids. With 6 bases clipped from V and 13 bases from J, the junction kept 18 bases outside the gene matches. The germline V gene has CDR1 MNHEY and CDR2 SVGEGT. In nucleotides, the CDR3 is TGTGCCAGCAGCCGAGACAGGGCCAGGGTGGAGGCCCAGTACTTC. This sequence encodes CASSRDRARVEAQYF.

This clonotype was picked up one time. The chain is built from TRBV27 and TRBJ1-5; maybe TRBD1 (6 bases). V was shortened by 5 bases and J by 4 bases, with 12 bases between the two germline ends. Germline-derived CDR1 and CDR2 are MNHEY and SMNVEV (reference sequence). The CDR3 loop spans 14 amino acids. In DNA form, the CDR3 reads TGTGCCAGCAGTACCGGGACACCTAATCAGCCCCAGCATTTT. Protein: CASSTGTPNQPQHF.

The chain employs TRBV20-1 and TRBJ2-1; 11 bases fit TRBD2. The germline CDR1 and CDR2 sequences are DFQATT and SNEGSKA (reference sequence). The CDR3 sequence is 15 residues long. V shed 3 bases, J shed 6 bases, and the junction held 7 bases outside the gene matches. CDR3 region: CSARDSGTSGNEQFF. CDR3 DNA: TGCAGTGCTAGGGACTCCGGGACTAGCGGCAATGAGCAGTTCTTC.

The sample holds a few counts of this clonotype. V usage is TRBV7-2 and J usage is TRBJ2-1; 9 bases align to TRBD2. Germline CDR1 and CDR2: SGHTA and FQGNSA. V lost 1 base and J lost 9; bases outside the gene matches: 4. This CDR3 contains 14 residues. The CDR3 region has the DNA TGTGCCAGCAGCTTAGGTAGCGGGAGCAGTGAGCAGTTCTTC. Protein: CASSLGSGSSEQFF.

This sequence joins TRBV12-3 or TRBV12-4 and TRBJ2-2, with D unresolved. V was trimmed by 2 bases and J by 13 bases, leaving 5 bases between them. The CDR3 is made up of 10 amino acids. The CDR3 protein is CASSLSGLFF. The CDR3 DNA is TGTGCCAGCAGTTTATCAGGGCTGTTTTTT.

The chain links TRBV27 to TRBJ2-7, with 11 nucleotides matching TRBD2. CDR1 MNHEY and CDR2 SMNVEV come from the germline V gene (reference sequence). This CDR3 has 13 amino acids. V lost 8 bases to trimming and J lost 9 bases; unmatched junction nucleotides: 9. The DNA of the CDR3 is TGTGCCAGCGGCGGTAGCGGGAGGGTGGGGCAGTACTTC. Its protein product is CASGGSGRVGQYF.

This clonotype has a single count. The rearrangement links TRBV30 to TRBJ1-2; unclear D gene. Germline values: CDR1 GTSNPN, CDR2 SVGIG (reference sequence). The CDR3 totals 14 residues. The germline V and J ends were trimmed by 1 base and 6 bases, with 15 bases remaining between them. CDR3 protein: CAWSGNGNGDGYTF. CDR3 coding DNA: TGTGCCTGGAGTGGAAACGGGAATGGCGATGGCTACACCTTC. The full variable domain, completed using reference TRBV30 and TRBJ1-2, is SQTIHQWPATLVQPVGSPLSLECTVEGTSNPNLYWYRQAAGRGLQLLFYSVGIGQISSEVPQNLSASRPQDRQFILSSKKLLLSDSGFYLCAWSGNGNGDGYTFGSGTRLTVV.